The 11 T cell receptor beta chains listed next were all sequenced from one sample in a study of cytomegalovirus exposure and HLA in healthy donors. The PCR had 60 Vbeta and 13 Jbeta primers. Assay used: immunoSEQ multiplex PCR; TCRdb lists only in-frame clones, some missing. The table has 160,000 or so clones, approximately 81% seen once; the top ten hold approximately 2.4%. Sequenced sample: PBMCs. These receptors came from a female donor in good health and CMV-seronegative.

This clone has a single count. The rearrangement joins TRBV5-4 to TRBJ1-2, with D maybe TRBD1 (5 bases). From germline, CDR1 is SGHNT and CDR2 YYREEE (reference sequence). V shed 3 bases and J shed 7 bases, with 13 bases lying between them. The CDR3 runs to 13 residues. Here the CDR3 DNA reads TGTGCCAGCAGCTCTCAGGGTCTAGGTGGCTACACCTTC. Translating gives CASSSQGLGGYTF.

The chain uses TRBV7-9 and TRBJ1-2, with D possibly being TRBD1 (5 bases). The V end lost 0 bases, the J end lost 4 bases, and 9 bases lay between the germline ends. The germline CDR1 and CDR2 sequences are SEHNR and FQNEAQ (reference sequence). The CDR3 loop spans 14 amino acids. The CDR3 DNA sequence: TGTGCCAGCAGCTTAGCTACAGGAAGCTATGGCTACACCTTC. Amino acid sequence: CASSLATGSYGYTF.

This rearrangement joins TRBV19 to TRBJ2-1, with 9 nucleotides matching TRBD1. The CDR3 sequence is 15 residues long. Germline CDR1 LNHDA, CDR2 SQIVND (reference sequence). The J segment lost 4 bases and the V segment lost 7 bases, leaving 8 bases of the junction unmatched. The CDR3 here is CASIPPGTGYNEQFF. In DNA form, the CDR3 reads TGTGCCAGTATCCCCCCGGGGACAGGGTACAATGAGCAGTTCTTC. Full variable domain (outside the CDR3, taken from reference TRBV19 and TRBJ2-1): DGGITQSPKYLFRKEGQNVTLSCEQNLNHDAMYWYRQDPGQGLRLIYYSQIVNDFQKGDIAEGYSVSREKKESFPLTVTSAQKNPTAFYLCASIPPGTGYNEQFFGPGTRLTVL.

This clone was recorded a few times. V gene TRBV6-1 combines with J gene TRBJ2-5, with D tentatively TRBD2 (6 bases). Trimming removed 8 bases from V and 0 bases from J, with 13 bases in between. Germline values: CDR1 MNHNS, CDR2 SASEGT. The CDR3 is 14 residues long. CDR3: CASLRDGYQETQYF. In nucleotides, the CDR3 is TGTGCCAGCCTGCGGGACGGGTACCAAGAGACCCAGTACTTC.

This chain uses TRBV29-1 with TRBJ1-2; 8 nucleotides agree with TRBD1. V was pared by 1 base and J by 6 bases, with 4 bases of the junction left unmatched. The CDR3 has 13 residues. Germline-derived CDR1 and CDR2 are SQVTM and ANQGSEA. The CDR3 region is CSVEVTGADGYTF. The CDR3 DNA sequence: TGCAGCGTTGAAGTGACAGGGGCGGATGGCTACACCTTC.

This clone has only one observation. V usage is TRBV6-1 and J usage is TRBJ2-3; TRBD2 matches 9 bases. Trimming took 3 bases from V and 2 from J; bases not matched to a gene: 6. Germline loops: CDR1 MNHNS, CDR2 SASEGT. There are 16 residues in the CDR3. The CDR3, as DNA: TGTGCCAGCAGTGACCAGCGGGGGGCAACCACAGATACGCAGTATTTT. This codes for CASSDQRGATTDTQYF.

The gene calls are TRBV13 and TRBJ2-3; 13 bases match TRBD2. CDR1 PRHDT and CDR2 FYEKMQ come from the germline V gene (reference sequence). The CDR3 totals 16 residues. V was pared by 2 bases and J by 6 bases, with 5 bases of the junction left unmatched. The CDR3 region has the DNA TGTGCCAGCAGCTTATGGACTAGCGGGGGCCTCGATACGCAGTATTTT. Its protein is CASSLWTSGGLDTQYF.

The chain links TRBV29-1 to TRBJ1-4, with D perhaps TRBD1 (6 bases). The V end lost 2 bases, the J end lost 5 bases, and 12 bases lay between the germline ends. The CDR3 runs 14 residues. Germline V lookup: CDR1 SQVTM, CDR2 ANQGSEA. The CDR3 sequence: CSVERGGTNEKLFF. CDR3 coding DNA: TGCAGCGTTGAACGGGGGGGCACAAATGAAAAACTGTTTTTT. Full variable domain (outside the CDR3, taken from reference TRBV29-1 and TRBJ1-4): SAVISQKPSRDICQRGTSLTIQCQVDSQVTMMFWYRQQPGQSLTLIATANQGSEATYESGFVIDKFPISRPNLTFSTLTVSNMSPEDSSIYLCSVERGGTNEKLFFGSGTQLSVL.

J is TRBJ2-3 and V is TRBV4-2; 8 bases align to TRBD2. The CDR3 runs 16 residues. With V trimmed by 4 bases and J by 4 bases, 10 bases remained unmatched. Germline CDR1 LGHNA, CDR2 YNFKEQ. In DNA, the CDR3 is TGTGCCAGCAGCCCCAGCCCTGCGGGAGGTTCAGATACGCAGTATTTT. This gives the protein CASSPSPAGGSDTQYF.

This clone came up a few times. The rearrangement uses TRBV7-3 and TRBJ2-5; 7 bases are a match to TRBD2. The germline V gene encodes CDR1 SGHTA and CDR2 FQGTGA. The CDR3 loop spans 13 amino acids. The V gene end was trimmed by 5 bases and the J gene end by 5 bases; junction bases not matched to a gene: 5. In nucleotides, the CDR3 is TGTGCCAGCAGCCCGGGGGGAGAGGAGACCCAGTACTTC. This encodes CASSPGGEETQYF.

On this clone itself: At one of its ends the junction is not consistent with the germline gene, which may arise from a read error. The chain recombines TRBV7-9 with TRBJ2-7; 10 nucleotides line up with TRBD2. CDR3 size: 13 residues. CDR1 and CDR2 from the germline V gene are SEHNR and FQNEAQ (reference sequence). The CDR3 DNA sequence: TGTGCCAGCAGCCTAGCGGGAGTCTACGAGCAGTACTTC. This codes for CASSLAGVYEQYF.